A selection of T cell receptor beta chains follows, all from one sample in a study of CD8 T cells in Susac syndrome. TCRdb re-derived calls from the immunoSEQ multiplex PCR reads in MiXCR, one entry per CDR3 protein. The sample yields around 150,000 distinct CDR3 sequences, around 95% seen once. The sample taken for sequencing was CD4+ T cells from PBMCs. Source of these receptors: a human donor with Susac syndrome. CDR3s include the opening cysteine and the closing phenylalanine or tryptophan.

j_gene | v_gene | CDR3aa
TRBJ1-5 | TRBV20-1 | CSANEGAVDQPQHF
TRBJ2-2 | TRBV25-1 | CASSDPTGSLRTGELFF
TRBJ1-2 | TRBV27 | CASGDLGTGNYGYTF
TRBJ1-4 | TRBV20-1 | CSAKGATNEKLFF
TRBJ2-7 | TRBV18 | CASSPGAGTSGYEQYF
TRBJ2-3 | TRBV7-9 | CASSFQDSRRFTDTQYF
TRBJ1-2 | TRBV7-2 | CASSPQGEGYTF
TRBJ1-6 | TRBV3-1 | CASNTYGTANSPLHF
TRBJ2-5 | TRBV14 | CASSRGGHADKYF
TRBJ2-3 | TRBV29-1 | CSVGSSGSLTDTQYF
TRBJ2-7 | TRBV28 | CASSLRDTEQYF
TRBJ1-2 | TRBV29-1 | CSVSSDYGYTF
TRBJ1-1 | TRBV29-1 | CSARGFVTEAFF
TRBJ2-7 | TRBV28 | CATLGLAGGHEQYF
TRBJ1-4 | TRBV3-1 | CASSQVEGWKLFF
TRBJ2-2 | TRBV6-5 | CASRRTGELFF
TRBJ2-6 | TRBV6-6 | CASSSRPGGANVLTF
TRBJ1-2 | TRBV25-1 | CASSDPQYGYTF
TRBJ1-2 | TRBV5-1 | CASSLGRSEGYTF
TRBJ2-5 | TRBV29-1 | CSVGGSAAQYF
TRBJ2-7 | TRBV24-1 | CATSERDDEQYF
TRBJ2-7 | TRBV15 | CATSQTKREPRNPLQQYF
TRBJ2-7 | TRBV20-1 | CSAESYEQYF
TRBJ1-1 | TRBV3-1 | CASSPWDSGSEAFF
TRBJ1-2 | TRBV20-1 | CSARVGEQGINYGYTF
TRBJ2-7 | TRBV14 | CASSQVGQGTRSYEQYF
TRBJ2-7 | TRBV7-2 | CASSSIAGAVYEQYF
TRBJ2-6 | TRBV5-1 | CASSLVPGLSGANVLTF
TRBJ1-6 | TRBV12-3/TRBV12-4 | CASSLEGYSPLHF
TRBJ2-1 | TRBV3-1 | CASSFSQGRNEQFF
TRBJ2-7 | TRBV6-5 | CASSQVAGPTYEQYF
TRBJ1-1 | TRBV3-1 | CASSQPGGTEAFF
TRBJ2-5 | TRBV6-2/TRBV6-3 | CASVRGLLAAKETQYF
TRBJ1-4 | TRBV5-1 | CASSPQGADEKLFF
TRBJ1-5 | TRBV29-1 | CSVGEGDQPQHF
TRBJ2-5 | TRBV4-1 | CASSQVRGETQYF
TRBJ2-5 | TRBV20-1 | CSARVQGETQYF
TRBJ1-2 | TRBV5-4 | CASSLAGGYDGYTF
TRBJ2-7 | TRBV7-2 | CASNPELGAGEAQYF
TRBJ2-5 | TRBV21-1 | CASSTMGETQYF
TRBJ2-5 | TRBV3-1 | CASSQAPRDTDGTQYF
TRBJ1-3 | TRBV4-2 | CASSQEGGNTIYF
TRBJ2-3 | TRBV18 | CASSRQGLDTQYF
TRBJ2-3 | TRBV12-3/TRBV12-4 | CASRERDGDTQYF
TRBJ2-7 | TRBV29-1 | CSASDLGNYEQYF
TRBJ2-5 | TRBV9 | CASSIDTSPGETQYF
TRBJ1-3 | TRBV29-1 | CSVRGANTIYF
TRBJ1-5 | TRBV5-4 | CASSSGSNQPQHF
TRBJ2-7 | TRBV5-1 | CASSLESGGAYEQYF
TRBJ2-7 | TRBV3-1 | CASGPGNFYEQYF